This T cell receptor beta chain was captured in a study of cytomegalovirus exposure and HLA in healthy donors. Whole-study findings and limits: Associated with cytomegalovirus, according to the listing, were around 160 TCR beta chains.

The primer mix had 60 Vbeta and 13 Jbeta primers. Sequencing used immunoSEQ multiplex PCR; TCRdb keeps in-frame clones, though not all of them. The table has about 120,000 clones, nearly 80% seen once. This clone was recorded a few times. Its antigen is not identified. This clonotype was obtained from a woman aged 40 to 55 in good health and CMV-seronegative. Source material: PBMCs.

The CDR3 DNA reads as TGTGCCAGCAGCTTGGCCCTAGCGAATACCTACAATGAGCAGTTCTTC. Its translation: CASSLALANTYNEQFF. This chain connects TRBV5-4 to TRBJ2-1; D may be TRBD2 (6 bases). The CDR3 covers 16 residues. Trimming stripped 0 bases from V and 2 bases from J, with 12 bases between. Germline loops: CDR1 SGHNT, CDR2 YYREEE (reference sequence).